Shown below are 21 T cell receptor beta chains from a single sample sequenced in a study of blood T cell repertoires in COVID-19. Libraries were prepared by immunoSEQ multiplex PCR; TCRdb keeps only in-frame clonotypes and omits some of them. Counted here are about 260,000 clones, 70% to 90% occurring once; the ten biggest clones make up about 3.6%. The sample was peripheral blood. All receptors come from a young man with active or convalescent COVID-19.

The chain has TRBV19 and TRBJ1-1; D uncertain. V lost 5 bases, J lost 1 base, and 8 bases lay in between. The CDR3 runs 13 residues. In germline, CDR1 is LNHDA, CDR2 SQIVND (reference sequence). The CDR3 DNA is TGTGCCAGTAGTGAACAGAGGAACACTGAAGCTTTCTTT. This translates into CASSEQRNTEAFF.

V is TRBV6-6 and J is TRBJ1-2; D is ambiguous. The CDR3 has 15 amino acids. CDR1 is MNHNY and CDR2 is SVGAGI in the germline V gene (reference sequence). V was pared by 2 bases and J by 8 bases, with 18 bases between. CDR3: CASSYSGGSSGGYTF. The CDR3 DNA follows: TGTGCCAGCAGTTACAGCGGTGGCAGTTCTGGAGGCTACACCTTC.

In DNA, the CDR3 is TGTGCCAGCGGGCCCGGGACAGGGTCTGGGGCCAACGTCCTGACTTTC. Its protein product is CASGPGTGSGANVLTF. V and J are TRBV9 and TRBJ2-6; 9 bases match TRBD1. This CDR3 contains 16 residues. Germline V gene sequence: CDR1 SGDLS, CDR2 YYNGEE. V lost 7 bases to trimming and J lost 1 base; unmatched junction nucleotides: 6.

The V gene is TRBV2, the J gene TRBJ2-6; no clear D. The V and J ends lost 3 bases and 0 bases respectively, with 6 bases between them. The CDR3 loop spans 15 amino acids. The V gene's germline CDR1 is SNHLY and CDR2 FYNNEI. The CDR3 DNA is TGTGCCAGCAGTGACCGACACTCTGGGGCCAACGTCCTGACTTTC. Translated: CASSDRHSGANVLTF. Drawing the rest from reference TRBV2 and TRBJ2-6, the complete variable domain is EPEVTQTPSHQVTQMGQEVILRCVPISNHLYFYWYRQILGQKVEFLVSFYNNEISEKSEIFDDQFSVERPDGSNFTLKIRSTKLEDSAMYFCASSDRHSGANVLTFGAGSRLTVL.

The CDR3 sequence is CATSDFERGETQYF. CDR3 in DNA: TGTGCCACCAGTGATTTTGAGCGGGGAGAGACCCAGTACTTC. The rearrangement links TRBV24-1 to TRBJ2-5; 7 bases agree with TRBD2. Germline V CDR1 and CDR2: KGHDR, SFDVKD. The CDR3 has 14 amino acids. V lost 1 base to trimming and J lost 4 bases; unmatched junction nucleotides: 2.

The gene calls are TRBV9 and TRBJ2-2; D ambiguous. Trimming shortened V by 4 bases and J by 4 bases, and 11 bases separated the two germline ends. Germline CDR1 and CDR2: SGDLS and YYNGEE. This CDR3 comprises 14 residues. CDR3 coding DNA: TGTGCCAGCAGCTTGACCCCGGGCACCGGGGAGCTGTTTTTT. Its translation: CASSLTPGTGELFF.

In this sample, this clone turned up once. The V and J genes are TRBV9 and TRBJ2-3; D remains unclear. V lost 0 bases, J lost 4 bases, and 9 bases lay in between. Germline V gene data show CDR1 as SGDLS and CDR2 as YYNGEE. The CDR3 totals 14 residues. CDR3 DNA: TGTGCCAGCAGCGTAGATCCGCAGGCAGATACGCAGTATTTT. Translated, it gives CASSVDPQADTQYF.

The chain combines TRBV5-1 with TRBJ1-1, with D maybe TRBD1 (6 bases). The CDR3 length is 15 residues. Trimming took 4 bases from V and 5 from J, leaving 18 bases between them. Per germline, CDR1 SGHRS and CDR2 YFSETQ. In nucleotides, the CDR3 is TGCGCCAGCAGCGTACTAACAGGGCGTGGAACTGAAGCTTTCTTT. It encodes CASSVLTGRGTEAFF.

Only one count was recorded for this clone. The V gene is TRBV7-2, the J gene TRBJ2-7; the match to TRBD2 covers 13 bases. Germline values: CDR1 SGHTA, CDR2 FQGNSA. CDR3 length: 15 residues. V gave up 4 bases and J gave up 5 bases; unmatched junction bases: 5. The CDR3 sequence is CASSSGTSGKNEQYF. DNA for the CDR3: TGTGCCAGCAGCTCAGGGACTAGCGGGAAGAACGAGCAGTACTTC.

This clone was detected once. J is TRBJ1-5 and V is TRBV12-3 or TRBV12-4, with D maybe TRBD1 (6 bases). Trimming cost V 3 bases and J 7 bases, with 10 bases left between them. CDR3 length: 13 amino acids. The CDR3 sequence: CASSFDRRQPQHF. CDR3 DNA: TGTGCCAGCAGTTTCGACAGGAGACAGCCCCAGCATTTT.

The CDR3 coding sequence is TGTGCTAGTGGTTTTGCGGGAACTGAAGCTTTCTTT. The encoded protein is CASGFAGTEAFF. V gene TRBV12-5 combines with J gene TRBJ1-1; D is ambiguous. Germline lookup yields CDR1 LGHNT and CDR2 FRNRAP. The CDR3 has 12 residues. Trimming cost V 3 bases and J 5 bases, with 7 bases left between them.

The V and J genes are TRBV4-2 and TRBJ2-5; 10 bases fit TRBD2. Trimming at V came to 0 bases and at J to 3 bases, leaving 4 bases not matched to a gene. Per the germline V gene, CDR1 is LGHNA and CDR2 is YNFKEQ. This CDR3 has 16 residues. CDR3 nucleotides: TGTGCCAGCAGCCAAGAGCCAGCGGGAGGGGAAGAGACCCAGTACTTC. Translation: CASSQEPAGGEETQYF.

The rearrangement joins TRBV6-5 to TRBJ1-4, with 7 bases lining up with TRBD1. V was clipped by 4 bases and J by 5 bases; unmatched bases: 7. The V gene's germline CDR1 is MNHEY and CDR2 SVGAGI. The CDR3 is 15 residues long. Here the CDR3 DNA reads TGTGCCAGCAGTTCGTCGACAGGGTTAAATGAAAAACTGTTTTTT. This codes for CASSSSTGLNEKLFF.

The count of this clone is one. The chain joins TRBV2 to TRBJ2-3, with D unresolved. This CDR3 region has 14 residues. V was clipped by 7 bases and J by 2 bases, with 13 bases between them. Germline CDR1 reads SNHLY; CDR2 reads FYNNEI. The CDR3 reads CASNIQQSTDTQYF. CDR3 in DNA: TGTGCCAGCAATATTCAACAGTCCACAGATACGCAGTATTTT.

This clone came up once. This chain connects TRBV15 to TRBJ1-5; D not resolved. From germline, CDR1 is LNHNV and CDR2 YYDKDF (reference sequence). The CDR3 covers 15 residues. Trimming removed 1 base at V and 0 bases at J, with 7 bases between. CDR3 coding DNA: TGTGCCACCAGCAGAGGGCAGTCTAGCAATCAGCCCCAGCATTTT. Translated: CATSRGQSSNQPQHF.

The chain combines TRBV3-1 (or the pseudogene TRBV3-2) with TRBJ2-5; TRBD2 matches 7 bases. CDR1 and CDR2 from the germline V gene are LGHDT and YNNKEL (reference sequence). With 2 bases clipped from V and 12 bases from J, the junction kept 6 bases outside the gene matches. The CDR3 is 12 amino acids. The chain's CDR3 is CASSQSSGEEYF. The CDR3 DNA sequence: TGTGCCAGCAGCCAATCCAGCGGGGAGGAGTACTTC.

CDR3 DNA: TGTGCCAGCAGCTTCCCAACTTCGGGGGGCGACGAGCAGTACTTC. Translation: CASSFPTSGGDEQYF. This rearrangement joins TRBV7-9 to TRBJ2-7, with D perhaps matching TRBD2 (7 bases). The CDR3 has 15 amino acids. The V gene's germline CDR1 is SEHNR and CDR2 FQNEAQ (reference sequence). Trimming shortened V by 3 bases and J by 5 bases, and 17 bases separated the two germline ends.

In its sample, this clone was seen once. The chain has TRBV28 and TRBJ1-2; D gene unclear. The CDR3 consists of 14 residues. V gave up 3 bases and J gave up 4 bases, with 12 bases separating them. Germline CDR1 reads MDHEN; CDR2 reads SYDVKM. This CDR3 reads CASSFEGRGYGYTF. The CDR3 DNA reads TGTGCCAGCAGTTTTGAAGGCCGAGGCTATGGCTACACCTTC.

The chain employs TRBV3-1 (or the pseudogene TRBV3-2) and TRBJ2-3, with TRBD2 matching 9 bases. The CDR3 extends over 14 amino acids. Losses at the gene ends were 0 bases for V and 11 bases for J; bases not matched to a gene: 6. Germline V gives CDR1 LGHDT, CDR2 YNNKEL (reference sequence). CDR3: CASSQETSGRGQYF. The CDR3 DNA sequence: TGTGCCAGCAGCCAAGAGACTAGCGGACGAGGGCAGTATTTT.

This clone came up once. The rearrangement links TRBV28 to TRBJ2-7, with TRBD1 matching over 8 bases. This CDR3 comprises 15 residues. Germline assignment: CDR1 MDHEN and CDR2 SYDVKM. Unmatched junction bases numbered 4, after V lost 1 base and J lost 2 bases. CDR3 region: CASSLYGQGTYEQYF. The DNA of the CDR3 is TGTGCCAGCAGTTTATATGGACAGGGAACCTACGAGCAGTACTTC.

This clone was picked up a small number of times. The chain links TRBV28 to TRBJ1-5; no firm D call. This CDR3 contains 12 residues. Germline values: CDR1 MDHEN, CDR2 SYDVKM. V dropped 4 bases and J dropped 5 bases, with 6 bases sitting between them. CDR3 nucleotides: TGTGCCAGCAGTTCTTCCGATCAGCCCCAGCATTTT. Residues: CASSSSDQPQHF.